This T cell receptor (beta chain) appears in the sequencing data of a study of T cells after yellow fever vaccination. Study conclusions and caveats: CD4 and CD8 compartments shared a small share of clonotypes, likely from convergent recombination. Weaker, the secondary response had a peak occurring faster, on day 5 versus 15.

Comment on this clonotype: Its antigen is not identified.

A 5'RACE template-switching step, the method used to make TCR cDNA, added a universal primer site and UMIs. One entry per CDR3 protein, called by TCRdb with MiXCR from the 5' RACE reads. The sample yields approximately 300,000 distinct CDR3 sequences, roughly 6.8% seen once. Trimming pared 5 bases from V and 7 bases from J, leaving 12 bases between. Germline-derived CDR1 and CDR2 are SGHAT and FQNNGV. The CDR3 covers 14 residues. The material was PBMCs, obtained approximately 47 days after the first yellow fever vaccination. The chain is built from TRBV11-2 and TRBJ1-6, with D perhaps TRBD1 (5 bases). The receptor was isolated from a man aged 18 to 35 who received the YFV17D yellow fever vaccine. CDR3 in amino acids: CASSPTDLNSPLHF. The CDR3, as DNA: TGTGCCAGCAGCCCGACAGACTTGAATTCACCCCTCCACTTT.